The rows below give T cell receptor beta chains drawn from one sample of a study of T-cell reconstitution after alpha-beta-depleted transplantation in children. TCRdb processed the PCR reads anew with MiXCR; each CDR3 protein has one entry. There are about 300,000 distinct CDR3 sequences in the sample; 6% to 10% occur only once, and around 9.8% lies in the top ten. The sample in question was peripheral blood, obtained 360 days after TCRalphabeta/CD19-depleted stem cell transplant. These receptors all stem from a female patient aged 2-9 years who had a stem cell transplant for Fanconi anemia, so the T cells may come from the graft donor. The CDR3 runs from the conserved cysteine through the conserved F or W. D genes are given only for firm matches. Only some rows state a clone size, as once, few, many or a class for expanded clones.

TRBJ2-3 | TRBV20-1 | TRBD2 | NA | CSFETSGGELWVTQYF | TGCAGCTTCGAGACTAGCGGGGGGGAGTTGTGGGTTACGCAGTATTTT
TRBJ1-1 | TRBV20-1 | NA | NA | CSARDLTVNTEAFF | TGCAGTGCTAGAGACTTGACAGTGAACACTGAAGCTTTCTTT
TRBJ2-1 | TRBV5-1 | NA | NA | CASSLGEGGPLHYF | TGCGCCAGCAGCTTGGGGGAGGGGGGGCCCCTTCACTACTTC
TRBJ1-1 | TRBV3-1 | NA | NA | CASSYGQSLAQFF | TGTGCCAGCAGCTACGGACAGTCCCTCGCGCAATTCTTT
TRBJ2-2 | TRBV6-2/TRBV6-3 | NA | few | CASSYSTVTGELFF | TGTGCCAGCAGTTACTCGACGGTTACCGGGGAGCTGTTTTTT
TRBJ2-4 | TRBV11-3 | TRBD2 | many | CASSHHRTSGGVAKNIQYF | TGTGCCAGCAGCCATCACCGGACTAGCGGGGGGGTAGCCAAAAACATTCAGTACTTC
TRBJ2-3 | TRBV20-1 | TRBD2 | many | CSAGTSGTTDTQYF | TGCAGTGCTGGGACTAGCGGGACCACAGATACGCAGTATTTT
TRBJ2-1 | TRBV28 | TRBD2 | NA | CASSFRTSGAYNEQFF | TGTGCCAGCAGTTTCAGGACTAGCGGGGCATACAATGAGCAGTTCTTC
TRBJ2-1 | TRBV11-1 | NA | many | CASSPRATSSYNEQFF | TGTGCCAGCAGCCCCCGGGCAACAAGCTCCTACAATGAGCAGTTCTTC
TRBJ1-3 | TRBV2 | NA | NA | CASTLRGTLSGNTIYF | TGTGCCAGCACCCTAAGGGGCACACTCTCTGGAAACACCATATATTTT
TRBJ2-3 | TRBV9 | NA | many | CASSVDLDTQYF | TGTGCCAGCAGCGTAGATTTAGATACGCAGTATTTT
TRBJ1-1 | TRBV6-1 | NA | many | CASRPTWTTEAFF | TGTGCCAGCAGGCCTACCTGGACAACTGAAGCTTTCTTT
TRBJ2-2 | TRBV15 | NA | few | CATSNIQLAGTGELFF | TGTGCCACCAGCAACATACAGCTGGCGGGTACCGGGGAGCTGTTTTTT
TRBJ2-7 | TRBV19 | NA | few | CASSYASSYEQYF | TGTGCCAGTAGTTATGCGTCGAGCTACGAGCAGTACTTC
TRBJ2-1 | TRBV6-6 | TRBD2 | NA | CASIAGGDEQFF | TGTGCCAGCATAGCGGGGGGGGATGAGCAGTTCTTC
TRBJ2-1 | TRBV20-1 | TRBD1 | few | CSARDGTGGWYNEQFF | TGCAGTGCTAGAGATGGGACAGGGGGTTGGTACAATGAGCAGTTCTTC
TRBJ2-7 | TRBV20-1 | NA | few | CSAREVVPIAYEQYF | TGCAGTGCTAGAGAGGTTGTCCCCATTGCCTACGAGCAGTACTTC
TRBJ2-3 | TRBV9 | NA | NA | CASSVARGKSTDTQCF | TGTGCCAGCAGCGTAGCACGAGGGAAAAGCACAGATACGCAGTGTTTT
TRBJ2-1 | TRBV6-2/TRBV6-3 | NA | many | CASSVTIYFNEQFF | TGTGCCAGCAGTGTCACAATCTATTTCAATGAGCAGTTCTTC
TRBJ2-3 | TRBV4-2 | TRBD2 | many | CASSQEDPAGEKTDTQYF | TGTGCCAGCAGCCAAGAAGATCCAGCGGGAGAAAAAACAGATACGCAGTATTTT
TRBJ2-5 | TRBV11-3 | NA | few | CASKRLVGLEETQYF | TGTGCCAGCAAAAGACTAGTGGGGCTGGAGGAGACCCAGTACTTC
TRBJ2-1 | TRBV7-2 | NA | many | CASSPLVTVGEQFF | TGTGCCAGCAGCCCCCTGGTAACAGTTGGTGAGCAGTTCTTC
TRBJ2-3 | TRBV10-3 | TRBD1 | NA | CAIRTGDQDTQYF | TGTGCCATCCGGACAGGGGACCAAGATACGCAGTATTTT
TRBJ2-1 | TRBV5-5 | NA | NA | CASRHRSGRYNEQFF | TGTGCCAGCAGGCACCGATCAGGGCGCTACAATGAGCAGTTCTTC
TRBJ1-1 | TRBV5-5 | NA | many | CASSLEQGGYTEAFF | TGTGCCAGCAGCTTGGAGCAGGGAGGGTACACTGAAGCTTTCTTT